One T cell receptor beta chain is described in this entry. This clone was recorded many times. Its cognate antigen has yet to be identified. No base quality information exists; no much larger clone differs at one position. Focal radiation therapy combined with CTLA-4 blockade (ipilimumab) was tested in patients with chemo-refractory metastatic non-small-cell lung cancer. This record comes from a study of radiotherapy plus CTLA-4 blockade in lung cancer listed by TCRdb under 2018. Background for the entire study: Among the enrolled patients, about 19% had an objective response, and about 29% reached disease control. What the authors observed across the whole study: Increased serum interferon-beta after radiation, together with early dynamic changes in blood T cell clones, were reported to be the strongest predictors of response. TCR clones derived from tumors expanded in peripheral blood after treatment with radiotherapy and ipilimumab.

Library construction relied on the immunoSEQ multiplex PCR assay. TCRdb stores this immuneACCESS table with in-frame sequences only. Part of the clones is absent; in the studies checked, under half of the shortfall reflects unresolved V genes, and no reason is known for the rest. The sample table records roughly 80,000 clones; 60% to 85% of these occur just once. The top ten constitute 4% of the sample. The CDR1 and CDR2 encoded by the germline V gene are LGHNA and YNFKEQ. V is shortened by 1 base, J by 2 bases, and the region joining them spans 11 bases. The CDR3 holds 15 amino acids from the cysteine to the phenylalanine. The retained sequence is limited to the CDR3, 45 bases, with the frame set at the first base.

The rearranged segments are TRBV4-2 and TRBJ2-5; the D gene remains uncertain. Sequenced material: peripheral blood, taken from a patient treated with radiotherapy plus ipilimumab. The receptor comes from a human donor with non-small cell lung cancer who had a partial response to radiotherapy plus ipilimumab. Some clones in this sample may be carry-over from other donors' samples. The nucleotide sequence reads TGTGCCAGCAGCCAAGTTTGGGCTCCGCAAGAGACCCAGTACTTC. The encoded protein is CASSQVWAPQETQYF.